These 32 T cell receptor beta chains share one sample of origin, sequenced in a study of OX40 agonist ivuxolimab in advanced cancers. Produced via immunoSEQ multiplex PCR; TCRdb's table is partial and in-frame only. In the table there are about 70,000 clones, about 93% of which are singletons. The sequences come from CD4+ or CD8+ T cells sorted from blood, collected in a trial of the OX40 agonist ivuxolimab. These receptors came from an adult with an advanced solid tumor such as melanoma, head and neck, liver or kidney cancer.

The CDR3 DNA reads as TGCGCCAGCAGCTTGGGGCCGGCGAACACCGGGGAGCTGTTTTTT. This translates into CASSLGPANTGELFF. V and J are TRBV5-1 and TRBJ2-2; no clear D gene. The CDR3 is 15 amino acids. From germline, CDR1 is SGHRS and CDR2 YFSETQ. The germline V and J ends were trimmed by 0 bases and 0 bases, with 6 bases remaining between them.

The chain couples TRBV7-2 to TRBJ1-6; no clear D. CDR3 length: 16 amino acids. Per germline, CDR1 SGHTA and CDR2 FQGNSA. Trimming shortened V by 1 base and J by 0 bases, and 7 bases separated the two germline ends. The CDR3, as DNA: TGTGCCAGCAGCTTAGTGCGAAGCTCCTATAATTCACCCCTCCACTTT. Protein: CASSLVRSSYNSPLHF.

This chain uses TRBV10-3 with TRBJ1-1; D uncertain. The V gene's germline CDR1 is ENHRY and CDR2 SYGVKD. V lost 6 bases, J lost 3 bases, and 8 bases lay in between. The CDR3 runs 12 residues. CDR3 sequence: CAISTRDTEAFF. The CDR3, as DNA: TGTGCCATCAGCACCCGGGACACTGAAGCTTTCTTT.

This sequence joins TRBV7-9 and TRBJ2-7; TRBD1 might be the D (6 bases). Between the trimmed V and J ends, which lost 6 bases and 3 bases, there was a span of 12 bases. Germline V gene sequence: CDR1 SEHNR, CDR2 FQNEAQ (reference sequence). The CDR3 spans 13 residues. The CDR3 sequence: CASRPTGLYEQYF. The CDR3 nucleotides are TGTGCCAGCAGACCGACAGGTCTCTACGAGCAGTACTTC.

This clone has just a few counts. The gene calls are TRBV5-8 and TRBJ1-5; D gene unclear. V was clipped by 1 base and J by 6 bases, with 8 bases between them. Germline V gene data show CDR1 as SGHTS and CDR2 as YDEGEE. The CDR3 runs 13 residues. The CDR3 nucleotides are TGTGCCAGCAGCTTGCCCACATTTCAGCCCCAGCATTTT. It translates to CASSLPTFQPQHF. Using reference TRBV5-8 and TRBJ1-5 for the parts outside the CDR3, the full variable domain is EAGVTQSPTHLIKTRGQQATLRCSPISGHTSVYWYQQALGLGLQFLLWYDEGEERNRGNFPPRFSGRQFPNYSSELNVNALELEDSALYLCASSLPTFQPQHFGDGTRLSIL.

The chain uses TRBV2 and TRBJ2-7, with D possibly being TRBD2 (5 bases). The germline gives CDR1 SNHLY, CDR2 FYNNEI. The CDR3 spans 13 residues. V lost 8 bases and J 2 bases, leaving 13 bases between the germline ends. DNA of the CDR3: TGTGCCAGCCTCCGGGATGAAACCTACGAGCAGTACTTC. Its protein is CASLRDETYEQYF.

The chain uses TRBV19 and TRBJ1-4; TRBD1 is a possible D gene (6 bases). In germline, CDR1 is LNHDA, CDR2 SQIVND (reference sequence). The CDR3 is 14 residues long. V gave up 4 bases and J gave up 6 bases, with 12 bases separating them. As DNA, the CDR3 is TGTGCCAGTAGTAAGGGGGACGGTCATGAAAAACTGTTTTTT. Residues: CASSKGDGHEKLFF.

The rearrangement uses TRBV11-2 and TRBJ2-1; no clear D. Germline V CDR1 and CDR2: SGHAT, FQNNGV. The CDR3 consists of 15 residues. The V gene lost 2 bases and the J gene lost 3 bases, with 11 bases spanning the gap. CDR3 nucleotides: TGTGCCAGCAGCTTATCTTTAGCCTACTACAATGAGCAGTTCTTC. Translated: CASSLSLAYYNEQFF.

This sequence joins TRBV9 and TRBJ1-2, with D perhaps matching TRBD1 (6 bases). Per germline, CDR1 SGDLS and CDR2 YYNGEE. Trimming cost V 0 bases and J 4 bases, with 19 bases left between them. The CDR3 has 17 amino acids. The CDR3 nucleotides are TGTGCCAGCAGCGTAGAACGAACAGGGATCCCCAGCTATGGCTACACCTTC. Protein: CASSVERTGIPSYGYTF.

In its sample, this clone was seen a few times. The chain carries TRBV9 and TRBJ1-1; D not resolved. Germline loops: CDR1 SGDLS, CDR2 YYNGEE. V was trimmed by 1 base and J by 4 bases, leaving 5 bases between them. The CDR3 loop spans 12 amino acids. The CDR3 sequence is CASSVTLTEAFF. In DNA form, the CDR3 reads TGTGCCAGCAGCGTAACACTCACTGAAGCTTTCTTT.

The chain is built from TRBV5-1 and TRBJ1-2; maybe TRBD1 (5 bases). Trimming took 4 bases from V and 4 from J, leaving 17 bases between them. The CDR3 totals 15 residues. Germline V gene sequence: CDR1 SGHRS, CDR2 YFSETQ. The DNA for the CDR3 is TGCGCCAGCAGCGATCCAGGGTGGTCGGCCTATGGCTACACCTTC. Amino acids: CASSDPGWSAYGYTF.

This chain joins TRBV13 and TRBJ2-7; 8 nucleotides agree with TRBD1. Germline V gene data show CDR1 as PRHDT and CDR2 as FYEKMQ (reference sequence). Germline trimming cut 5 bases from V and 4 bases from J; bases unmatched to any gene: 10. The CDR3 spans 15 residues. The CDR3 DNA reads TGTGCCAGCAGCGCCCCCAGACAGGGGTTGTACGAGCAGTACTTC. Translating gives CASSAPRQGLYEQYF.

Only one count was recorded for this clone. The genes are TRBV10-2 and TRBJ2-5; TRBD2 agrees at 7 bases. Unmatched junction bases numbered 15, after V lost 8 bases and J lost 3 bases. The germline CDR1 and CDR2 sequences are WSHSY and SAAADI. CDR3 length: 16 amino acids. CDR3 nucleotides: TGCGCCAGCGGAATGCCACTAGCGCATGGAGAAGAGACCCAGTACTTC. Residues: CASGMPLAHGEETQYF.

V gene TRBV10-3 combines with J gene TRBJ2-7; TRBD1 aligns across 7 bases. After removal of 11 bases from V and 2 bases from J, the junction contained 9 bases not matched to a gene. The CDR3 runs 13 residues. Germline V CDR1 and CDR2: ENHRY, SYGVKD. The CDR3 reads CASQGQPAYEQYF. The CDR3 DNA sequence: TGTGCCTCACAGGGACAGCCAGCCTACGAGCAGTACTTC.

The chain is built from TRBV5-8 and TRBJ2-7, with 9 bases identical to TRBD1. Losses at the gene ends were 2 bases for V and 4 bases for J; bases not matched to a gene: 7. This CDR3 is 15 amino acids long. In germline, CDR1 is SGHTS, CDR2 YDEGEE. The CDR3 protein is CASSLDRGSGYEQYF. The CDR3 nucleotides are TGTGCCAGCAGCTTAGACAGGGGGTCAGGGTACGAGCAGTACTTC.

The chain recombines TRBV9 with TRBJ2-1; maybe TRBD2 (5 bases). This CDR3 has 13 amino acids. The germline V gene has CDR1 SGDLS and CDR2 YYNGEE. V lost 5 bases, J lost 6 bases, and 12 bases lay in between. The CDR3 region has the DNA TGTGCCAGCAGTGGGGAGAGGAGCAATGAGCAGTTCTTC. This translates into CASSGERSNEQFF. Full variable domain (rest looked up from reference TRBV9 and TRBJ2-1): DSGVTQTPKHLITATGQRVTLRCSPRSGDLSVYWYQQSLDQGLQFLIQYYNGEERAKGNILERFSAQQFPDLHSELNLSSLELGDSALYFCASSGERSNEQFFGPGTRLTVL.

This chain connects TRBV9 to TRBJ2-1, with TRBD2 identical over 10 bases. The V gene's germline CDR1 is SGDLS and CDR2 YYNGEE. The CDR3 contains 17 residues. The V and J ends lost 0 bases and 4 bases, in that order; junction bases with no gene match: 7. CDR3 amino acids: CASSVVASGGRYNEQFF. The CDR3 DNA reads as TGTGCCAGCAGCGTAGTGGCTAGCGGGGGCAGGTACAATGAGCAGTTCTTC.

The CDR3 coding sequence is TGTGCCAGCAGCTTACGCAGGGCTAACTATGGCTACACCTTC. Its protein is CASSLRRANYGYTF. V is TRBV7-8 and J is TRBJ1-2; a weak D match, TRBD1 (5 bases). Deletions cut 2 bases from V and 0 bases from J, with 7 bases between. Germline CDR1 is SGHVS and CDR2 is FQNEAQ. The CDR3 has 14 amino acids.

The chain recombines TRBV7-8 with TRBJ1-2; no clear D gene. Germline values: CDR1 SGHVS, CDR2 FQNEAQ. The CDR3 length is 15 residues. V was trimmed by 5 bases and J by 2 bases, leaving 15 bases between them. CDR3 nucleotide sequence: TGTGCCAGCAGCCTCCGAGGGCTTGCCAACTATGGCTACACCTTC. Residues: CASSLRGLANYGYTF.

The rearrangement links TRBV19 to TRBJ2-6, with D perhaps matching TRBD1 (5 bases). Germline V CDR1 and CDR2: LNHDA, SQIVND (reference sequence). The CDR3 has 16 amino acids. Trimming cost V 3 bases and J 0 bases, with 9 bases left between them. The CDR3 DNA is TGTGCCAGTAGTATTAGACAGATCTCTGGGGCCAACGTCCTGACTTTC. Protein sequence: CASSIRQISGANVLTF.

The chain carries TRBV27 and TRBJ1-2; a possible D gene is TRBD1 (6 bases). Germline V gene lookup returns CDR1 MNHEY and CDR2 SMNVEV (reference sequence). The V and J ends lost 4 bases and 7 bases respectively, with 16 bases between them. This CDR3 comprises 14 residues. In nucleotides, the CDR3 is TGTGCCAGCAGTTCCCAAACCGGAGGGGGTGGCTACACCTTC. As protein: CASSSQTGGGGYTF.

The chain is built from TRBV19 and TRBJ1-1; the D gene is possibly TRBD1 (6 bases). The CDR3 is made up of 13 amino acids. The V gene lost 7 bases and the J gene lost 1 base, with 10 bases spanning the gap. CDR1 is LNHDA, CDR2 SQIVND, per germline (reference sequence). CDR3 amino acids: CASTLTGNTEAFF. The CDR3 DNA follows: TGTGCCAGTACTTTGACAGGGAACACTGAAGCTTTCTTT.

The CDR3 coding sequence is TGTGCCAGCGCCGTAGCGGGGGGGCTGGTCGAGCAGTACTTC. This gives the protein CASAVAGGLVEQYF. The chain employs TRBV14 and TRBJ2-7, with 11 bases lining up with TRBD2. Unmatched junction bases numbered 9, after V lost 8 bases and J lost 6 bases. The CDR3 totals 14 residues. CDR1 SGHDN and CDR2 FVKESK come from the germline V gene. Looking up the rest from reference TRBV14 and TRBJ2-7 gives the full variable domain: EAGVTQFPSHSVIEKGQTVTLRCDPISGHDNLYWYRRVMGKEIKFLLHFVKESKQDESGMPNNRFLAERTGGTYSTLKVQPAELEDSGVYFCASAVAGGLVEQYFGPGTRLTVT.

The CDR3: CASSPTGVPYEQYF. The CDR3 region has the DNA TGCGCCAGCAGCCCGACAGGGGTCCCCTACGAGCAGTACTTC. The rearrangement links TRBV4-3 to TRBJ2-7; 8 nucleotides match TRBD1. J gave up 2 bases and V 4 bases, and 4 bases lay outside the gene matches. This CDR3 is 14 amino acids long. Germline V gene data show CDR1 as LGHNA and CDR2 as YSLEER.

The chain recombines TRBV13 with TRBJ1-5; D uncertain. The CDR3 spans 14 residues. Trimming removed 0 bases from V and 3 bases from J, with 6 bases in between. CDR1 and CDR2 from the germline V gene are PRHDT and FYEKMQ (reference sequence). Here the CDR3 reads CASSLGRTNQPQHF. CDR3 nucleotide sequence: TGTGCCAGCAGCTTAGGCCGTACCAATCAGCCCCAGCATTTT.

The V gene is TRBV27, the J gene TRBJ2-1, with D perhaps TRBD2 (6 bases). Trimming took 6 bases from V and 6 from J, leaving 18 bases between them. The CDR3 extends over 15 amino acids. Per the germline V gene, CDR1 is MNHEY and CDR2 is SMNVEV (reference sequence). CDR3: CASSPGLPSLNEQFF. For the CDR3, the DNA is TGTGCCAGCAGCCCGGGACTCCCCTCCCTCAATGAGCAGTTCTTC.

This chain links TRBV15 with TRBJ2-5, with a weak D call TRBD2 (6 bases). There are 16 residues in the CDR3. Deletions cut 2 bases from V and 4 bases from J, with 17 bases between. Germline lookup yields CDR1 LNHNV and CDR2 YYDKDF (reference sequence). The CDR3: CATSRTGTGLRETQYF. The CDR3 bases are TGTGCCACCAGCAGAACCGGGACTGGCCTTAGAGAGACCCAGTACTTC. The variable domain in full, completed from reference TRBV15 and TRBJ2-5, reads DAMVIQNPRYQVTQFGKPVTLSCSQTLNHNVMYWYQQKSSQAPKLLFHYYDKDFNNEADTPDNFQSRRPNTSFCFLDIRSPGLGDTAMYLCATSRTGTGLRETQYFGPGTRLLVL.

CDR3 bases: TGTGCCAGCAGTTCCCCGATGCGTGGCTACACCTTC. Its translation: CASSSPMRGYTF. The V gene is TRBV6-9, the J gene TRBJ1-2; D is unresolved. Per germline, CDR1 MNHGY and CDR2 SVAAGI. The length of the CDR3 is 12 residues. V was pared by 4 bases and J by 7 bases, with 10 bases between.

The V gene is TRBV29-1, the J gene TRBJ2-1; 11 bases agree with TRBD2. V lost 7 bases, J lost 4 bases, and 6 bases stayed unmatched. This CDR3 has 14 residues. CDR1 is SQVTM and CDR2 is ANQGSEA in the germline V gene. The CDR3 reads CSAHSGGAYNEQFF. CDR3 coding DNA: TGCAGCGCACATAGCGGGGGGGCTTACAATGAGCAGTTCTTC.

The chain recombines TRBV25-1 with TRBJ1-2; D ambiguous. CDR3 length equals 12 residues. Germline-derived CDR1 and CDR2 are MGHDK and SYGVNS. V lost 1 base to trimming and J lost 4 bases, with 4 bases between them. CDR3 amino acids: CASSESAYGYTF. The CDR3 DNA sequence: TGTGCCAGCAGTGAATCCGCCTATGGCTACACCTTC.

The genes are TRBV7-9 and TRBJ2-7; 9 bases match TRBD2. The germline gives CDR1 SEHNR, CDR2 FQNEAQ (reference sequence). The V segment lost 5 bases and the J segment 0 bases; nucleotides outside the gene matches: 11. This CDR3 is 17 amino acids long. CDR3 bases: TGTGCCAGCAGCCAACCCTTAAGCGGGGGGAGCTCCTACGAGCAGTACTTC. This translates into CASSQPLSGGSSYEQYF.

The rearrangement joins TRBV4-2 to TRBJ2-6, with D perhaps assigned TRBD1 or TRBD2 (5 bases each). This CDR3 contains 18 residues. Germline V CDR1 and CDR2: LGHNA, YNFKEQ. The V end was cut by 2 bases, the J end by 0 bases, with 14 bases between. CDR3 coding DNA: TGTGCCAGCAGCCAATCCGGGACGGGAAGCTCTGGGGCCAACGTCCTGACTTTC. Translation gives CASSQSGTGSSGANVLTF.